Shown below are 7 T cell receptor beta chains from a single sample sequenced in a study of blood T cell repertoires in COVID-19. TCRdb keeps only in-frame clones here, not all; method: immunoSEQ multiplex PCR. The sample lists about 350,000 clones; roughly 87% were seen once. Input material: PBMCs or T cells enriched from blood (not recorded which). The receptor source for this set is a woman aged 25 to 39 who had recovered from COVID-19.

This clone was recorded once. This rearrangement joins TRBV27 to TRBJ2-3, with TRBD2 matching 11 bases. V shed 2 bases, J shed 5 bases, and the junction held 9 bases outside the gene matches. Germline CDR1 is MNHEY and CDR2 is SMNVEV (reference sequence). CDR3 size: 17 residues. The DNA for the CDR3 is TGTGCCAGCAGTTTAACAGGGCTAGCGGGGGGTTTAGATACGCAGTATTTT. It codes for CASSLTGLAGGLDTQYF.

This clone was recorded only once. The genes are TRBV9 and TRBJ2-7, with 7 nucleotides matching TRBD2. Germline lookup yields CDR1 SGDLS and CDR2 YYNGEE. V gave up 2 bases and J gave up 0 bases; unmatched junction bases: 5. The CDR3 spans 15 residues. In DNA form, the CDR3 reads TGTGCCAGCAGCGTTTTAGCGGGTTTCTCCTACGAGCAGTACTTC. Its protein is CASSVLAGFSYEQYF.

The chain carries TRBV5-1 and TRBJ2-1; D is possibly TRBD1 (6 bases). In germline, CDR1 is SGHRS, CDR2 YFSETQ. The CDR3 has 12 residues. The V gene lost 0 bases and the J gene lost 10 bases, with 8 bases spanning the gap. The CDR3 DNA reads TGCGCCAGCAGCTTGGAGGGGGTGGAGCAGTTCTTC. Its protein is CASSLEGVEQFF. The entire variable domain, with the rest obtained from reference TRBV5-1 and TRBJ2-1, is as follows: KAGVTQTPRYLIKTRGQQVTLSCSPISGHRSVSWYQQTPGQGLQFLFEYFSETQRNKGNFPGRFSGRQFSNSRSEMNVSTLELGDSALYLCASSLEGVEQFFGPGTRLTVL.

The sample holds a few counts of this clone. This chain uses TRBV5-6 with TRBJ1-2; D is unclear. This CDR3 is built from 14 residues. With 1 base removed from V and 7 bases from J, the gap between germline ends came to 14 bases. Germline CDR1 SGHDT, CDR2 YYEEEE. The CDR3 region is CASSLPRVGSGYTF. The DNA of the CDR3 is TGTGCCAGCAGCTTGCCGAGGGTGGGGTCTGGCTACACCTTC.

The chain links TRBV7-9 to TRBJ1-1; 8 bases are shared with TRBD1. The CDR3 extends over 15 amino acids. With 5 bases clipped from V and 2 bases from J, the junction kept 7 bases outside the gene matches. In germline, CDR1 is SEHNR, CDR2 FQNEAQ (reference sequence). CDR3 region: CASSPGDRRNTEAFF. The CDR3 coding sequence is TGTGCCAGCAGCCCAGGGGACAGGCGCAACACTGAAGCTTTCTTT.

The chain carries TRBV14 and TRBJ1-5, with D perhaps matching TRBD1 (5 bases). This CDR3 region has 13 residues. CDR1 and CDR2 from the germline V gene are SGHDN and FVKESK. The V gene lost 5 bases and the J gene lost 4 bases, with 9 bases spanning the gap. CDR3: CASSNGGNQPQHF. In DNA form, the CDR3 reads TGTGCCAGCAGCAACGGGGGGAATCAGCCCCAGCATTTT.

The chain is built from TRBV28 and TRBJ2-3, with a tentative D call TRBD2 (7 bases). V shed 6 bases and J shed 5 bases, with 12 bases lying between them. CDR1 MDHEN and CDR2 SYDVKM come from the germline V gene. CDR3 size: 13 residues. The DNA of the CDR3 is TGTGCCAGCAGGGGGGGGGCCGGAGATACGCAGTATTTT. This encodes CASRGGAGDTQYF.